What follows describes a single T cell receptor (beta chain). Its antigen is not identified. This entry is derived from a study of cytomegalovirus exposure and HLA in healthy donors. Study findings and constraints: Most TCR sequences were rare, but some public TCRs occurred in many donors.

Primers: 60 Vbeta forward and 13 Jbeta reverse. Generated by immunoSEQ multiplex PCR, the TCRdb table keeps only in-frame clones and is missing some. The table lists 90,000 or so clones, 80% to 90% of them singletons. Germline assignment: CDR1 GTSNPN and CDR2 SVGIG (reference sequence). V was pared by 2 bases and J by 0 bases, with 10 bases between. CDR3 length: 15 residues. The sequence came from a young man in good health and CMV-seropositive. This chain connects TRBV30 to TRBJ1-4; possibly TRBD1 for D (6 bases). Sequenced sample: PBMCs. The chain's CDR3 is CAWSPGTTTNEKLFF. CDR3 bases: TGTGCCTGGAGTCCCGGGACAACAACTAATGAAAAACTGTTTTTT.